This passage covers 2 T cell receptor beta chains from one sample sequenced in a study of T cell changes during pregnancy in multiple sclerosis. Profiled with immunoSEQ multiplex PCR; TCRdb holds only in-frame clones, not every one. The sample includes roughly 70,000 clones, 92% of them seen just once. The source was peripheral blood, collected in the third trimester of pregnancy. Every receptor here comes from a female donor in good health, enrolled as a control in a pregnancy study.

For the CDR3, the DNA is TGTGCCAGCAGCCCACTAGCGGGAGGATACAATGAGCAGTTCTTC. This encodes CASSPLAGGYNEQFF. The rearrangement joins TRBV7-3 to TRBJ2-1; 12 nucleotides line up with TRBD2. The germline CDR1 and CDR2 sequences are SGHTA and FQGTGA. V lost 5 bases, J lost 4 bases, and 3 bases stayed unmatched. The CDR3 totals 15 residues.

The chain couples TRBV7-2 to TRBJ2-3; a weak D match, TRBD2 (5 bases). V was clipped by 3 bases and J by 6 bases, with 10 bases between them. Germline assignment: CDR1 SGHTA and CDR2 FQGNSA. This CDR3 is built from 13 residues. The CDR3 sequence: CASSFRVADTQYF. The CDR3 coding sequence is TGTGCCAGCAGCTTTAGGGTAGCGGATACGCAGTATTTT.